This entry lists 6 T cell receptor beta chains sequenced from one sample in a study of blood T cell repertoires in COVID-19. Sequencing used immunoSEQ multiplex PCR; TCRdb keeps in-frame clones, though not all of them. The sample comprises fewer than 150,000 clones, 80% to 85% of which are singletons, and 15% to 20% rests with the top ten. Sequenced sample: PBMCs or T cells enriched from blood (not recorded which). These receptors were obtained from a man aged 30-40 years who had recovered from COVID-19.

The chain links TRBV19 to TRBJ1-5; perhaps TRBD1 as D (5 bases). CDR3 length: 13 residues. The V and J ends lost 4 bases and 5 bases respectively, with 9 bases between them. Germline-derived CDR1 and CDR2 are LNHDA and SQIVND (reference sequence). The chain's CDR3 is CASSNWGDQPQHF. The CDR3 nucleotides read TGTGCCAGTAGTAATTGGGGGGATCAGCCCCAGCATTTT.

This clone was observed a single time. The DNA of the CDR3 is TGCAGTGCTAGACCGGGGGATACGCAGTATTTT. As protein: CSARPGDTQYF. The chain uses TRBV20-1 and TRBJ2-3, with D possibly TRBD2 on 5 matching bases. Germline CDR1 and CDR2: DFQATT and SNEGSKA (reference sequence). The CDR3 has 11 amino acids. V was trimmed by 2 bases and J by 6 bases, leaving 6 bases between them.

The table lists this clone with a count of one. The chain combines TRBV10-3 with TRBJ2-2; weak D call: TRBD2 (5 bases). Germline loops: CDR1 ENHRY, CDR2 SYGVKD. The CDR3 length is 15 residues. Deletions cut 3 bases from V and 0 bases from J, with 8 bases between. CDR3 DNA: TGTGCCATCAGTGACCGGGGTACGAACACCGGGGAGCTGTTTTTT. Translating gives CAISDRGTNTGELFF.

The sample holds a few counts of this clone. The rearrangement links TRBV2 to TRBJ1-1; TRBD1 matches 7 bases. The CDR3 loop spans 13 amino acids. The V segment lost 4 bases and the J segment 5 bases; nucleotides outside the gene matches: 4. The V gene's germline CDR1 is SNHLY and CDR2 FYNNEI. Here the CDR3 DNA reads TGTGCCAGCAGTGGACAGGGTGAAACTGAAGCTTTCTTT. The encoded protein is CASSGQGETEAFF.

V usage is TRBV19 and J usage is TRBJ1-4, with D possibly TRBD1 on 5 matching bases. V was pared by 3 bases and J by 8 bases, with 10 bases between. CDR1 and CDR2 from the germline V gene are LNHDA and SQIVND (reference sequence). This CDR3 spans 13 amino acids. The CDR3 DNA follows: TGTGCCAGTAGTATCAGGGTTCAGGAAAAACTGTTTTTT. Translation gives CASSIRVQEKLFF.

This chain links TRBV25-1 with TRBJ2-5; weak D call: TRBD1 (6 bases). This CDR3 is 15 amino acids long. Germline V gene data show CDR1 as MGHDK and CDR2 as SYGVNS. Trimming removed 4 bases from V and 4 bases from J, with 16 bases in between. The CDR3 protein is CASSARQASGETQYF. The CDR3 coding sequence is TGTGCCAGCAGTGCCCGACAGGCGAGTGGAGAGACCCAGTACTTC.